Shown below are 19 T cell receptor beta chains from a single sample sequenced in a study of shared clonotypes between healthy human individuals. The assay was immunoSEQ multiplex PCR, and TCRdb's table has in-frame clones only and misses some. The sample lists millions of clones, over 90% occurring once. The material sequenced was naive CD4+ T cells from PBMCs. The sample's subset: CD45RA+ positively selected. All receptors come from a man younger than 30 in good health. Some clones in this sample may be carry-over from other donors' samples.

This clone showed up just once. The gene calls are TRBV19 and TRBJ2-7; D not certain. CDR3 size: 13 residues. The V gene's germline CDR1 is LNHDA and CDR2 SQIVND (reference sequence). Trimming shortened V by 1 base and J by 3 bases, and 7 bases separated the two germline ends. Here the CDR3 DNA reads TGTGCCAGTAGTATAGGTCGCGGCTACGAGCAGTACTTC. It specifies CASSIGRGYEQYF.

V usage is TRBV5-1 and J usage is TRBJ2-3; 8 bases match TRBD1. Trimming at V came to 4 bases and at J to 3 bases, leaving 10 bases not matched to a gene. The germline CDR1 and CDR2 sequences are SGHRS and YFSETQ. This CDR3 comprises 16 residues. The CDR3 region is CASSTIPRTGTDTQYF. CDR3 sequence (DNA): TGCGCCAGCAGCACCATTCCCCGGACAGGGACAGATACGCAGTATTTT. The full variable domain, with the rest looked up from reference TRBV5-1 and TRBJ2-3, is KAGVTQTPRYLIKTRGQQVTLSCSPISGHRSVSWYQQTPGQGLQFLFEYFSETQRNKGNFPGRFSGRQFSNSRSEMNVSTLELGDSALYLCASSTIPRTGTDTQYFGPGTRLTVL.

The J gene is TRBJ2-7, the V gene TRBV30; perhaps TRBD1 as D (5 bases). This CDR3 comprises 12 residues. V was shortened by 5 bases and J by 6 bases, with 14 bases between the two germline ends. Germline CDR1 GTSNPN, CDR2 SVGIG (reference sequence). CDR3: CAWGGQVREQYF. CDR3 nucleotide sequence: TGTGCCTGGGGCGGACAAGTTCGCGAGCAGTACTTC.

The chain couples TRBV15 to TRBJ1-2, with TRBD1 as a possible D gene (5 bases). V shed 4 bases and J shed 0 bases, with 15 bases lying between them. The germline V gene has CDR1 LNHNV and CDR2 YYDKDF (reference sequence). The CDR3 is 16 amino acids. The CDR3 loop reads CATSTLRGTPNYGYTF. CDR3 nucleotides: TGTGCCACCAGCACTCTTAGAGGGACCCCTAACTATGGCTACACCTTC.

The chain couples TRBV5-1 to TRBJ1-5; 7 bases map to TRBD1. V lost 5 bases, J lost 2 bases, and 7 bases stayed unmatched. The CDR3 length is 15 residues. Looked up from germline, CDR1 is SGHRS and CDR2 is YFSETQ. The CDR3 is CASSYTTGGNQPQHF. In DNA form, the CDR3 reads TGCGCCAGCAGTTATACAACAGGGGGCAATCAGCCCCAGCATTTT.

The chain carries TRBV5-1 and TRBJ2-3; 10 positions agree with TRBD2. V dropped 0 bases and J dropped 4; count of bases not matched to a gene: 5. CDR3 length equals 16 residues. CDR1 SGHRS and CDR2 YFSETQ come from the germline V gene. CDR3: CASSLDVAGGADTQYF. DNA for the CDR3: TGCGCCAGCAGCTTGGACGTAGCGGGAGGTGCAGATACGCAGTATTTT. The complete variable domain, with remaining parts taken from reference TRBV5-1 and TRBJ2-3, reads KAGVTQTPRYLIKTRGQQVTLSCSPISGHRSVSWYQQTPGQGLQFLFEYFSETQRNKGNFPGRFSGRQFSNSRSEMNVSTLELGDSALYLCASSLDVAGGADTQYFGPGTRLTVL.

The V and J genes are TRBV21-1 and TRBJ1-5; the table assigns TRBD1, which was not confirmed against the DNA. TRBV21-1 is an annotated pseudogene. This CDR3 spans 16 amino acids. This CDR3 reads CASSPRRTGYNQPQHF. CDR3 nucleotides: TGTGCCAGCAGCCCCCGAAGGACAGGGTACAATCAGCCCCAGCATTTT.

CDR3 nucleotide sequence: TGTGCCAGCAGTTTTTTACTAGCTGGGAGGGAATACTTC. Translated, it gives CASSFLLAGREYF. The chain has TRBV28 and TRBJ2-5, with TRBD2 matching over 7 bases. In germline, CDR1 is MDHEN, CDR2 SYDVKM. The trim removed 3 bases at V and 14 bases at J, leaving 12 bases unmatched. The CDR3 contains 13 residues.

V gene TRBV25-1 combines with J gene TRBJ2-1; 9 nucleotides line up with TRBD1. The V and J ends lost 3 bases and 3 bases, in that order; junction bases with no gene match: 3. CDR1 is MGHDK, CDR2 SYGVNS, per germline. CDR3 length equals 15 residues. The CDR3 region is CASSEGQGRYNEQFF. Here the CDR3 DNA reads TGTGCCAGCAGTGAGGGACAGGGACGCTACAATGAGCAGTTCTTC. The variable domain in full, completed from reference TRBV25-1 and TRBJ2-1, reads EADIYQTPRYLVIGTGKKITLECSQTMGHDKMYWYQQDPGMELHLIHYSYGVNSTEKGDLSSESTVSRIRTEHFPLTLESARPSHTSQYLCASSEGQGRYNEQFFGPGTRLTVL.

This clone showed up just a few times. The sample contains more than one DNA sequence encoding this CDR3. The chain has TRBV18 and TRBJ1-1; 7 positions agree with TRBD1. V gave up 3 bases and J gave up 3 bases; unmatched junction bases: 4. Germline loops: CDR1 KGHSH, CDR2 LQKENI. There are 14 residues in the CDR3. CDR3 amino acids: CASSPQGGDTEAFF. DNA for the CDR3: TGTGCCAGCTCACCCCAGGGGGGGGACACTGAAGCTTTCTTT.

The chain has TRBV6-5 and TRBJ1-2; D may be TRBD1 (5 bases). V lost 2 bases, J lost 2 bases, and 12 bases lay in between. The CDR3 runs 15 residues. Germline V gene data show CDR1 as MNHEY and CDR2 as SVGAGI. CDR3 amino acids: CASSYDDAGNYGYTF. The CDR3 bases are TGTGCCAGCAGTTACGATGACGCAGGGAACTATGGCTACACCTTC.

The V call is TRBV5-4, the J call TRBJ2-2; 8 bases are shared with TRBD2. Germline trimming cut 0 bases from V and 8 bases from J; bases unmatched to any gene: 3. CDR3 length: 14 residues. Germline values: CDR1 SGHNT, CDR2 YYREEE (reference sequence). In DNA, the CDR3 is TGTGCCAGCAGCTTGGGGACTAGCTCAGGGGAGCTGTTTTTT. This gives the protein CASSLGTSSGELFF. Supplemented by reference TRBV5-4 and TRBJ2-2, the full variable domain reads ETGVTQSPTHLIKTRGQQVTLRCSSQSGHNTVSWYQQALGQGPQFIFQYYREEENGRGNFPPRFSGLQFPNYSSELNVNALELDDSALYLCASSLGTSSGELFFGEGSRLTVL.

The chain uses TRBV5-1 and TRBJ2-5; 9 nucleotides line up with TRBD2. Germline V gene data show CDR1 as SGHRS and CDR2 as YFSETQ. This CDR3 region has 17 residues. The ends lost 1 base at V and 2 bases at J; junction bases unmatched: 9. The CDR3 sequence is CASSLWGTSTGQETQYF. The DNA of the CDR3 is TGCGCCAGCAGCTTGTGGGGGACTAGCACGGGGCAAGAGACCCAGTACTTC. Filled out from reference TRBV5-1 and TRBJ2-5, the complete variable domain reads KAGVTQTPRYLIKTRGQQVTLSCSPISGHRSVSWYQQTPGQGLQFLFEYFSETQRNKGNFPGRFSGRQFSNSRSEMNVSTLELGDSALYLCASSLWGTSTGQETQYFGPGTRLLVL.

This clone was seen only once. This rearrangement joins TRBV28 to TRBJ1-2, with no clear D. Per the germline V gene, CDR1 is MDHEN and CDR2 is SYDVKM. The CDR3 contains 15 residues. V gave up 5 bases and J gave up 1 base, with 14 bases separating them. Written as DNA, the CDR3 is TGTGCCAGCAGTCAGATAAATCAGCTTAACTATGGCTACACCTTC. Translated, it gives CASSQINQLNYGYTF.

The V gene is TRBV11-2, the J gene TRBJ2-7, with D perhaps being TRBD1 or TRBD2 (5 bases each). CDR1 is SGHAT and CDR2 is FQNNGV in the germline V gene. The CDR3 length is 15 residues. V was trimmed by 1 base and J by 3 bases, leaving 13 bases between them. Written as DNA, the CDR3 is TGTGCCAGCAGCTTAGGATCCGGGGCAGACTACGAGCAGTACTTC. This translates into CASSLGSGADYEQYF.

The CDR3 coding sequence is TGTGCCAGCAGCTTAATGGGGGCTGGGGGCACTGAAGCTTTCTTT. This gives the protein CASSLMGAGGTEAFF. The chain is built from TRBV7-3 and TRBJ1-1; possible D gene TRBD1, 6 bases. Trimming stripped 1 base from V and 4 bases from J, with 13 bases between. The CDR3 has 15 amino acids. Germline loops: CDR1 SGHTA, CDR2 FQGTGA. The whole variable domain, remainder taken from reference TRBV7-3 and TRBJ1-1, is GAGVSQTPSNKVTEKGKYVELRCDPISGHTALYWYRQSLGQGPEFLIYFQGTGAADDSGLPNDRFFAVRPEGSVSTLKIQRTERGDSAVYLCASSLMGAGGTEAFFGQGTRLTVV.

The gene calls are TRBV2 and TRBJ2-1; D is ambiguous. The germline V gene has CDR1 SNHLY and CDR2 FYNNEI. V lost 5 bases, J lost 9 bases, and 8 bases lay in between. The CDR3 contains 11 residues. DNA for the CDR3: TGTGCCAGCAGTACCGTCCGTGAGCAGTTCTTC. Translated, it gives CASSTVREQFF.

This chain links TRBV2 with TRBJ1-3; D is unresolved. This CDR3 spans 13 amino acids. Germline V gene data show CDR1 as SNHLY and CDR2 as FYNNEI. Between the trimmed V and J ends, which lost 5 bases and 3 bases, there was a span of 8 bases. The CDR3 bases are TGTGCCAGCAGTTCCGTAGGTGGAAACACCATATATTTT. Protein: CASSSVGGNTIYF.

The chain has TRBV7-8 and TRBJ1-3; 8 nucleotides agree with TRBD1. J gave up 4 bases and V 2 bases, and 13 bases lay outside the gene matches. The CDR3 contains 18 residues. Germline CDR1 reads SGHVS; CDR2 reads FQNEAQ. CDR3 sequence reads: CASSLSTPQGAGGNTIYF. CDR3 bases: TGTGCCAGCAGCTTATCAACACCGCAGGGGGCGGGAGGAAACACCATATATTTT.